The 24 T cell receptor beta chains reported below all come from one sample, sequenced in a study of shared clonotypes between healthy human individuals. Sequenced by immunoSEQ multiplex PCR; TCRdb stores in-frame clones only, minus some. The data contain more than 2,000,000 clones, around nine tenths of them seen just once; the ten biggest clones take up roughly 0.15%. The sample consisted of naive CD4+ T cells sorted from blood. As to subset: CD45RA+ positively selected. The receptors originated from a man in his late teens or twenties in good health.

V is TRBV20-1 and J is TRBJ1-2; D is ambiguous. From germline, CDR1 is DFQATT and CDR2 SNEGSKA (reference sequence). The CDR3 is 11 amino acids. V lost 0 bases and J lost 8, with 7 bases in between. The DNA of the CDR3 is TGCAGTGCTAGAGATAGGGCGGGCTACACCTTC. Protein sequence: CSARDRAGYTF.

This rearrangement joins TRBV25-1 to TRBJ2-1, with 9 bases that match TRBD2. With V trimmed by 2 bases and J by 2 bases, 4 bases remained unmatched. Germline V CDR1 and CDR2: MGHDK, SYGVNS. This CDR3 comprises 16 residues. This CDR3 reads CASSEAGTSPYNEQFF. CDR3 sequence (DNA): TGTGCCAGCAGTGAAGCCGGGACTAGCCCCTACAATGAGCAGTTCTTC.

Regarding this clone: This sample also contains other DNA sequences that code for the same CDR3. V and J are TRBV5-1 and TRBJ2-5; a possible D gene is TRBD1 (5 bases). The germline V gene has CDR1 SGHRS and CDR2 YFSETQ. Trimming pared 0 bases from V and 2 bases from J, leaving 8 bases between. This CDR3 has 14 residues. In nucleotides, the CDR3 is TGCGCCAGCAGCTTGGTTTCAGGGCAAGAGACCCAGTACTTC. It encodes CASSLVSGQETQYF.

V is TRBV2 and J is TRBJ1-5; D is undetermined. This CDR3 is 14 amino acids long. Germline V gene sequence: CDR1 SNHLY, CDR2 FYNNEI. V lost 6 bases and J lost 4, with 13 bases in between. The CDR3 loop is CASSPAEGNQPQHF. In DNA form, the CDR3 reads TGTGCCAGCAGCCCTGCAGAGGGAAATCAGCCCCAGCATTTT.

The chain uses TRBV6-5 and TRBJ1-6; D perhaps matches TRBD1 (6 bases). Trimming cost V 6 bases and J 5 bases, with 14 bases left between them. The CDR3 spans 15 residues. Germline V gene sequence: CDR1 MNHEY, CDR2 SVGAGI. The CDR3 spells CASRGGPRNNSPLHF. DNA of the CDR3: TGTGCCAGCAGAGGGGGACCGCGTAATAATTCACCCCTCCACTTT.

The V call is TRBV9, the J call TRBJ2-7; tentatively, D is TRBD1 or TRBD2 (6 bases each). In germline, CDR1 is SGDLS, CDR2 YYNGEE. The germline V and J ends were trimmed by 0 bases and 1 base, with 11 bases remaining between them. The CDR3 totals 15 residues. The CDR3 bases are TGTGCCAGCAGCGTAGGACTAGGGGGTTCCTACGAGCAGTACTTC. Residues: CASSVGLGGSYEQYF.

The rearrangement uses TRBV6-5 and TRBJ1-1; TRBD1 matches at 7 bases. This CDR3 spans 14 amino acids. With 7 bases clipped from V and 5 bases from J, the junction kept 10 bases outside the gene matches. From germline, CDR1 is MNHEY and CDR2 SVGAGI. CDR3 protein: CASIRRGEGTEAFF. DNA of the CDR3: TGTGCCAGCATCCGCAGGGGGGAAGGGACTGAAGCTTTCTTT.

The chain combines TRBV7-9 with TRBJ1-1, with D unclear. V was trimmed by 0 bases and J by 6 bases, leaving 23 bases between them. The CDR3 is made up of 18 amino acids. Looked up from germline, CDR1 is SEHNR and CDR2 is FQNEAQ (reference sequence). Here the CDR3 reads CASSLALAILSTGSEAFF. The CDR3 coding sequence is TGTGCCAGCAGCTTAGCCTTGGCCATACTTTCCACGGGATCTGAAGCTTTCTTT. Using reference TRBV7-9 and TRBJ1-1 for the parts outside the CDR3, the full variable domain is DTGVSQNPRHKITKRGQNVTFRCDPISEHNRLYWYRQTLGQGPEFLTYFQNEAQLEKSRLLSDRFSAERPKGSFSTLEIQRTEQGDSAMYLCASSLALAILSTGSEAFFGQGTRLTVV.

The chain joins TRBV14 to TRBJ2-4; 7 bases match TRBD2. The CDR3 covers 17 residues. V lost 1 base, J lost 7 bases, and 13 bases stayed unmatched. In germline, CDR1 is SGHDN, CDR2 FVKESK. CDR3 sequence (DNA): TGTGCCAGCAGCCAAGTCCCCTGGGGGGGAGCGGGGAACATTCAGTACTTC. This sequence encodes CASSQVPWGGAGNIQYF.

The genes are TRBV7-9 and TRBJ2-3; maybe TRBD2 (6 bases). The CDR3 loop spans 15 amino acids. The V end was cut by 3 bases, the J end by 3 bases, with 13 bases between. From germline, CDR1 is SEHNR and CDR2 FQNEAQ (reference sequence). The CDR3 loop reads CASSLEGKQTDTQYF. CDR3 nucleotide sequence: TGTGCCAGCAGCTTGGAGGGAAAACAGACAGATACGCAGTATTTT. Complete variable domain (other parts from reference TRBV7-9 and TRBJ2-3): DTGVSQNPRHKITKRGQNVTFRCDPISEHNRLYWYRQTLGQGPEFLTYFQNEAQLEKSRLLSDRFSAERPKGSFSTLEIQRTEQGDSAMYLCASSLEGKQTDTQYFGPGTRLTVL.

About this clone: This same CDR3 is encoded by further DNA sequences in the sample. The chain recombines TRBV5-1 with TRBJ2-5; 10 bases are a match to TRBD2. J lost 5 bases, V lost 0 bases, and 10 bases had no gene match. CDR3 length equals 17 residues. The germline V gene has CDR1 SGHRS and CDR2 YFSETQ. CDR3 DNA: TGCGCCAGCAGCTTGGCCCCCAGCGGGGGGGCACGGGAGACCCAGTACTTC. Translating it yields CASSLAPSGGARETQYF. The complete variable domain, with remaining parts taken from reference TRBV5-1 and TRBJ2-5, reads KAGVTQTPRYLIKTRGQQVTLSCSPISGHRSVSWYQQTPGQGLQFLFEYFSETQRNKGNFPGRFSGRQFSNSRSEMNVSTLELGDSALYLCASSLAPSGGARETQYFGPGTRLLVL.

There are a few counts of this clone. One end of the junction varies from germline; a read error may be responsible. The gene calls are TRBV7-7 and TRBJ2-3; D ambiguous. CDR1 and CDR2 (germline): SSHAT, FNYEAQ (reference sequence). The length of the CDR3 is 13 residues. CDR3 sequence: CASSFQPTDTQYF. In nucleotides, the CDR3 is TGTGCTAGCAGCTTTCAGCCCACAGATACGCAGTATTTT.

The chain carries TRBV10-3 and TRBJ1-1; weak D call: TRBD1 (6 bases). V lost 3 bases to trimming and J lost 4 bases, with 12 bases between them. This CDR3 comprises 14 residues. CDR1 ENHRY and CDR2 SYGVKD come from the germline V gene. The CDR3 DNA follows: TGTGCCATCAGTGACCACGGACAGATCACTGAAGCTTTCTTT. Its translation is CAISDHGQITEAFF.

CDR3 amino acids: CASSAGQGAGYEQYF. The CDR3 region has the DNA TGTGCCAGCAGCGCAGGACAGGGGGCGGGCTACGAGCAGTACTTC. The genes are TRBV9 and TRBJ2-7, with TRBD1 matching 11 bases. This CDR3 region has 15 residues. Per germline, CDR1 SGDLS and CDR2 YYNGEE. V shed 3 bases and J 3 bases; nucleotides not matched to a gene: 5.

The chain has TRBV18 and TRBJ2-6; no clear D gene. Germline V gene lookup returns CDR1 KGHSH and CDR2 LQKENI. There are 16 residues in the CDR3. Deletions cut 3 bases from V and 0 bases from J, with 9 bases between. CDR3 residues: CASSPVISSGANVLTF. CDR3 bases: TGTGCCAGCTCACCGGTAATAAGCTCTGGGGCCAACGTCCTGACTTTC.

The V and J genes are TRBV5-4 and TRBJ2-7; tentatively, D is TRBD1 or TRBD2 (5 bases each). Germline-derived CDR1 and CDR2 are SGHNT and YYREEE (reference sequence). V lost 1 base, J lost 3 bases, and 8 bases lay in between. The CDR3 extends over 13 amino acids. The CDR3, as DNA: TGTGCCAGCAGCTTGTGGGACGGCTACGAGCAGTACTTC. Its protein is CASSLWDGYEQYF.

Turning to this clone: Different DNA sequences within this sample yield the same CDR3. The V and J genes are TRBV19 and TRBJ2-7, with 9 bases aligning to TRBD1. V dropped 1 base and J dropped 1; count of bases not matched to a gene: 2. This CDR3 comprises 15 residues. Germline CDR1 reads LNHDA; CDR2 reads SQIVND (reference sequence). The CDR3 region has the DNA TGTGCCAGTAGTATAGCGGGACAGGGATCCTACGAGCAGTACTTC. Its translation: CASSIAGQGSYEQYF.

This chain connects TRBV11-1 to TRBJ2-5, with D perhaps being TRBD1 or TRBD2 (5 bases each). Per the germline V gene, CDR1 is SGHAT and CDR2 is FQDESV (reference sequence). V lost 6 bases and J lost 1, with 12 bases in between. The CDR3 consists of 14 residues. The CDR3 bases are TGTGCCAGCAGTCGGGACCGTCCCCAAGAGACCCAGTACTTC. Protein sequence: CASSRDRPQETQYF.

This chain joins TRBV11-2 and TRBJ2-5; TRBD2 is a possible D gene (7 bases). Per germline, CDR1 SGHAT and CDR2 FQNNGV. The CDR3 is 14 residues long. V dropped 8 bases and J dropped 2 bases, with 15 bases sitting between them. Here the CDR3 DNA reads TGTGCCAGCCGACCGCGGGGGCCACAAGAGACCCAGTACTTC. Residues: CASRPRGPQETQYF. The full variable domain, in which reference TRBV11-2 and TRBJ2-5 provide the parts outside the CDR3, is EAGVAQSPRYKIIEKRQSVAFWCNPISGHATLYWYQQILGQGPKLLIQFQNNGVVDDSQLPKDRFSAERLKGVDSTLKIQPAKLEDSAVYLCASRPRGPQETQYFGPGTRLLVL.

The CDR3 nucleotides are TGCGCCAGCAGCTTGGAAGTCTCCTACGAGCAGTACTTC. This gives the protein CASSLEVSYEQYF. J is TRBJ2-5 and V is TRBV5-1; no reliable D call. TRBJ2-7 explains the end of the DNA better; the J call may be wrong. The length of the CDR3 is 13 residues. Germline CDR1 reads SGHRS; CDR2 reads YFSETQ.

J is TRBJ2-7 and V is TRBV11-2; a possible D gene is TRBD1 (6 bases). CDR1 and CDR2 from the germline V gene are SGHAT and FQNNGV. Trimming removed 0 bases at V and 3 bases at J, with 12 bases between. CDR3 length equals 15 residues. In DNA, the CDR3 is TGTGCCAGCAGCTTAGATCTGGGGGCTTTCTACGAGCAGTACTTC. It encodes CASSLDLGAFYEQYF.

This sequence joins TRBV11-2 and TRBJ1-1; the match to TRBD1 covers 9 bases. The CDR3 extends over 13 amino acids. The V gene's germline CDR1 is SGHAT and CDR2 FQNNGV. The trim removed 5 bases at V and 11 bases at J, leaving 9 bases unmatched. CDR3 sequence: CASSPRTGENAFF. CDR3 coding DNA: TGTGCCAGCAGCCCTCGGACAGGGGAGAACGCTTTCTTT.

V gene TRBV11-2 combines with J gene TRBJ2-6; the D is unclear. V was clipped by 0 bases and J by 0 bases, with 15 bases between them. The CDR3 covers 19 residues. Germline CDR1 SGHAT, CDR2 FQNNGV. The CDR3 nucleotides are TGTGCCAGCAGCTTAGAGGGATGGTCGACGTTCTCTGGGGCCAACGTCCTGACTTTC. This codes for CASSLEGWSTFSGANVLTF.

CDR3 sequence: CASSDPSVSTDTQYF. For the CDR3, the DNA is TGTGCCAGCAGTGACCCTAGCGTGAGCACAGATACGCAGTATTTT. The chain couples TRBV2 to TRBJ2-3, with a tentative D call TRBD2 (6 bases). V was pared by 3 bases and J by 0 bases, with 10 bases between. CDR1 and CDR2 from the germline V gene are SNHLY and FYNNEI. This CDR3 has 15 amino acids.